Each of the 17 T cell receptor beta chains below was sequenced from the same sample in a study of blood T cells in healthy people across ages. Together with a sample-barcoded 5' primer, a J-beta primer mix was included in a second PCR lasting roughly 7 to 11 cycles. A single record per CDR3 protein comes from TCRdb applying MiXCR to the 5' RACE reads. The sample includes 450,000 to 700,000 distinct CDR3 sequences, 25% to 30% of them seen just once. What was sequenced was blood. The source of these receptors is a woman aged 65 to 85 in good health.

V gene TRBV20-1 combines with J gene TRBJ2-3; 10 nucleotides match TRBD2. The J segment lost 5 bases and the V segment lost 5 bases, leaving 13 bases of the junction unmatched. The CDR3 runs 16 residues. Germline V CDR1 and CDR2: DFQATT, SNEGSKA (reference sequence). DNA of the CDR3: TGCAGTGCTGCGAACCATCTAGCGGGGGTGGTAGATACGCAGTATTTT. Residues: CSAANHLAGVVDTQYF.

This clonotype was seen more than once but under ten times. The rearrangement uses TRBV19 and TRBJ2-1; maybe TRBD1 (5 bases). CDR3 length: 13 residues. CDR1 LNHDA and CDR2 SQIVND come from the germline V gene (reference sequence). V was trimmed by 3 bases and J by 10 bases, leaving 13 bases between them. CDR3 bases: TGTGCCAGTAGTATTGTTGGGGCCATGGAGCAGTTCTTC. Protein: CASSIVGAMEQFF. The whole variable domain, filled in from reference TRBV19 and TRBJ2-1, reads DGGITQSPKYLFRKEGQNVTLSCEQNLNHDAMYWYRQDPGQGLRLIYYSQIVNDFQKGDIAEGYSVSREKKESFPLTVTSAQKNPTAFYLCASSIVGAMEQFFGPGTRLTVL.

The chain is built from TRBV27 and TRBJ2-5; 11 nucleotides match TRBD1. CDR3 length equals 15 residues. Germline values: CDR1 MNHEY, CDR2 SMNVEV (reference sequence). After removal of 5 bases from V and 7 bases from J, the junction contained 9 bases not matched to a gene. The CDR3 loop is CASSPGQGASGTQYF. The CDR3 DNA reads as TGTGCCAGCAGTCCCGGACAGGGGGCCTCGGGGACCCAGTACTTC.

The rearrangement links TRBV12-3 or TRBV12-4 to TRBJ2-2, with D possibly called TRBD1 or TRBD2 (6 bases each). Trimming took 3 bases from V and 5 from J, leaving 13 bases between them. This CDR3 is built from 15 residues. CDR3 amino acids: CASSFPGASTGELFF. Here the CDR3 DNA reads TGTGCCAGCAGTTTCCCGGGGGCCTCAACCGGGGAGCTGTTTTTT.

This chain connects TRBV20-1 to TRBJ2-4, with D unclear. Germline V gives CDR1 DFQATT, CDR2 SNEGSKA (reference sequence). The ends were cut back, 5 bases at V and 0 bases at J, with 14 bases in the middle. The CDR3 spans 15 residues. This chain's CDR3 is CSASKQPLAKNIQYF. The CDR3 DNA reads TGCAGTGCTTCGAAACAGCCACTAGCCAAAAACATTCAGTACTTC.

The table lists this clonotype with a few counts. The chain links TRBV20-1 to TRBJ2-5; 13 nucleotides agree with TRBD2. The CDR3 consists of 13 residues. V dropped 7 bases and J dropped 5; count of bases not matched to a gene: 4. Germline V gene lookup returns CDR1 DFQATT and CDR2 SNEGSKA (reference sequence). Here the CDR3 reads CSGTSGGFETQYF. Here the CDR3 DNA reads TGCAGTGGGACTAGCGGGGGATTTGAGACCCAGTACTTC.

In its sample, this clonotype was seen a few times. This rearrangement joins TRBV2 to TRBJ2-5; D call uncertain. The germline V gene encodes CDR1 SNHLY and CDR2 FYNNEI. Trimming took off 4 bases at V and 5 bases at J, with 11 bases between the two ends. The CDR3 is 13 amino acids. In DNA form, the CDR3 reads TGTGCCAGCAGTGTAGGGTATTCCGAGACCCAGTACTTC. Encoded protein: CASSVGYSETQYF.

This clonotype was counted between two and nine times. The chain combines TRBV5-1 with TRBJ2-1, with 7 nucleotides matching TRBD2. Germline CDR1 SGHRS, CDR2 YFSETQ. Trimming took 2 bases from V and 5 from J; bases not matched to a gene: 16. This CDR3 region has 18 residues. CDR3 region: CASSFYPDSAGPDNEQFF. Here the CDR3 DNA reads TGCGCCAGCAGCTTTTATCCCGACTCAGCGGGGCCCGACAATGAGCAGTTCTTC. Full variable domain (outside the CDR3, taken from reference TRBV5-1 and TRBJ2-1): KAGVTQTPRYLIKTRGQQVTLSCSPISGHRSVSWYQQTPGQGLQFLFEYFSETQRNKGNFPGRFSGRQFSNSRSEMNVSTLELGDSALYLCASSFYPDSAGPDNEQFFGPGTRLTVL.

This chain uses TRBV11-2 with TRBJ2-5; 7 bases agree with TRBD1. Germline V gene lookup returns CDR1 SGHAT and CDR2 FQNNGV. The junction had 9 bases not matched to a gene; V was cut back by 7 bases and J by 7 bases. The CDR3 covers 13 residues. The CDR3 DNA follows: TGTGCCAGCACCTCGGACAGGATCGGGACCCAGTACTTC. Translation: CASTSDRIGTQYF.

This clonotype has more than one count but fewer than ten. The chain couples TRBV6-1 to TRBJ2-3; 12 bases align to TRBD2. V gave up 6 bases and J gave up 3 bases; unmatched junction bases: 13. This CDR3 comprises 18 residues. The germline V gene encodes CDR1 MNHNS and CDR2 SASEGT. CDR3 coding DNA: TGTGCCAGCAGCCCCAGGACTAGCGGGGCCAGCAGAACAGATACGCAGTATTTT. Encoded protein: CASSPRTSGASRTDTQYF.

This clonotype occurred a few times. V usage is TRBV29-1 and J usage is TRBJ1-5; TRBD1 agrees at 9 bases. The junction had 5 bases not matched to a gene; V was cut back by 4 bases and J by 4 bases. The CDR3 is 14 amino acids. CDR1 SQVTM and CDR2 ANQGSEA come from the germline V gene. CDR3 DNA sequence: TGCAGCGTTGGGATGGGACAGGGAAATCAGCCCCAGCATTTT. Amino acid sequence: CSVGMGQGNQPQHF. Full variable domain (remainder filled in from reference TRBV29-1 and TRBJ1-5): SAVISQKPSRDICQRGTSLTIQCQVDSQVTMMFWYRQQPGQSLTLIATANQGSEATYESGFVIDKFPISRPNLTFSTLTVSNMSPEDSSIYLCSVGMGQGNQPQHFGDGTRLSIL.

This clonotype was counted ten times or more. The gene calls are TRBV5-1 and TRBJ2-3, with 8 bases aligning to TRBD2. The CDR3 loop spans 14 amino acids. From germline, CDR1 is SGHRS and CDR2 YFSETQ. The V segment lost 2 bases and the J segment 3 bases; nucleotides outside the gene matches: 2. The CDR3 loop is CASSLAGVTDTQYF. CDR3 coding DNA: TGCGCCAGCAGCTTAGCGGGGGTAACAGATACGCAGTATTTT.

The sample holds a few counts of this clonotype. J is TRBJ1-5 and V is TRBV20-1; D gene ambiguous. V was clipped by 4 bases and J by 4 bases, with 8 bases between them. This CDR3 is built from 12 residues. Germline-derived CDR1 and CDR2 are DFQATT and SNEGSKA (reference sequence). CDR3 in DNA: TGCAGTGCTACGCGAGGAAATCAGCCCCAGCATTTT. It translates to CSATRGNQPQHF.

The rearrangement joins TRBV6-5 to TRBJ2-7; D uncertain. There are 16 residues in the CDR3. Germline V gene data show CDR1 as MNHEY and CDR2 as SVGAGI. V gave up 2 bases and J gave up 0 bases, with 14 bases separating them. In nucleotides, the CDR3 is TGTGCCAGCAGTTACGCCAGTTCAAGGAGCTCCTACGAGCAGTACTTC. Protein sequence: CASSYASSRSSYEQYF.

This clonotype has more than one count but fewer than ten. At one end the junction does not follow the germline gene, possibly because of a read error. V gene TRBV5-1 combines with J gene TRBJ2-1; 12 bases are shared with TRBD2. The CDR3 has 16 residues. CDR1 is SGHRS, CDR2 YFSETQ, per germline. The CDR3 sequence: CPSSDLAGGAYNEQFF. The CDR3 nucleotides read TGCCCCAGCAGCGATCTAGCGGGGGGGGCATACAATGAGCAGTTCTTC.

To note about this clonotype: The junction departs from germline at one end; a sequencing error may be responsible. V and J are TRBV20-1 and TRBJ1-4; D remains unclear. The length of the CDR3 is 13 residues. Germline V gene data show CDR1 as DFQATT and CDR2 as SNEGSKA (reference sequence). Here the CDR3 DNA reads TGCAGTGCTGATTACCGAGCTAACGAAAAACTGTTTTTT. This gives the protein CSADYRANEKLFF.

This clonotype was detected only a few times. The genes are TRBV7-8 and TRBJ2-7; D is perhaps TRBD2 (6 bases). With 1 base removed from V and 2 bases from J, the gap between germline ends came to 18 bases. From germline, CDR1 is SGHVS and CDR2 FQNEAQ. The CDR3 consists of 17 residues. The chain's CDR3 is CASSLGTGNAGPYEQYF. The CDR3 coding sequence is TGTGCCAGCAGCTTAGGTACGGGAAATGCGGGACCCTACGAGCAGTACTTC.